The 20 T cell receptor beta chains below come from one sample, sequenced in a study of shared clonotypes between healthy human individuals. Terminally differentiated effector memory CD45RA+ cells were excluded by CCR7 positive selection of CD45RO-negative cells. The repertoire was sequenced with immunoSEQ multiplex PCR; TCRdb's copy has only in-frame clones and lacks some. Found here are around 560,000 clones, around 96% of them singletons; the top ten hold around 0.12%. Specimen: naive CD8+ T cells sorted from blood. These receptors all come from a woman in her twenties or thirties in good health.

This chain links TRBV4-1 with TRBJ2-7; the D gene is possibly TRBD1 (6 bases). The CDR3 runs 14 residues. CDR1 and CDR2 from the germline V gene are MGHRA and YSYEKL. The V and J ends lost 7 bases and 0 bases respectively, with 13 bases between them. CDR3 residues: CASKKGQYSYEQYF. The DNA for the CDR3 is TGCGCCAGCAAGAAAGGACAGTACTCCTACGAGCAGTACTTC.

CDR3 nucleotides: TGTGCCAGCAGACAAGGACAGGGCACAGATACGCAGTATTTT. It is translated as CASRQGQGTDTQYF. The V call is TRBV7-3, the J call TRBJ2-3, with TRBD1 matching 7 bases. V shed 6 bases and J 1 base; nucleotides not matched to a gene: 4. Germline CDR1 and CDR2: SGHTA and FQGTGA. This CDR3 has 14 amino acids.

The CDR3 DNA reads as TGTGCCAGCAGCCATGACAGTTCGTGGACTGAAGCTTTCTTT. It codes for CASSHDSSWTEAFF. This rearrangement joins TRBV7-9 to TRBJ1-1; D is perhaps TRBD1 (5 bases). CDR3 length equals 14 residues. With 5 bases removed from V and 5 bases from J, the gap between germline ends came to 15 bases. The germline CDR1 and CDR2 sequences are SEHNR and FQNEAQ (reference sequence).

This chain uses TRBV25-1 with TRBJ1-2, with 7 bases matching TRBD1. This CDR3 has 14 amino acids. The V gene end was trimmed by 5 bases and the J gene end by 5 bases; junction bases not matched to a gene: 8. Germline V CDR1 and CDR2: MGHDK, SYGVNS. Written as DNA, the CDR3 is TGTGCCAGCAGTAATACCGACAGGGTATATGGCTACACCTTC. Amino acids: CASSNTDRVYGYTF.

This clone was observed a single time. The chain joins TRBV6-6 to TRBJ1-6; 7 bases match TRBD1. The CDR3 runs to 13 residues. Germline CDR1 MNHNY, CDR2 SVGAGI (reference sequence). The J segment lost 8 bases and the V segment lost 5 bases, leaving 3 bases of the junction unmatched. CDR3 sequence: CASSGDSYSPLHF. CDR3 coding DNA: TGTGCCAGCAGTGGGGACAGTTATTCACCCCTCCACTTT.

V usage is TRBV7-8 and J usage is TRBJ1-3; D call uncertain. CDR3 length equals 16 residues. Trimming shortened V by 0 bases and J by 1 base, and 10 bases separated the two germline ends. CDR1 and CDR2 from the germline V gene are SGHVS and FQNEAQ. The CDR3 loop reads CASSLALESSGNTIYF. CDR3 nucleotides: TGTGCCAGCAGCTTAGCGTTAGAATCATCTGGAAACACCATATATTTT.

The V gene is TRBV11-2, the J gene TRBJ2-2, with D tentatively TRBD1 (5 bases). The V end lost 5 bases, the J end lost 0 bases, and 13 bases lay between the germline ends. The germline gives CDR1 SGHAT, CDR2 FQNNGV. CDR3 length: 16 residues. The CDR3 DNA follows: TGTGCCAGCAGCCCCCACCGGACACCGAACACCGGGGAGCTGTTTTTT. As protein: CASSPHRTPNTGELFF.

The V and J genes are TRBV6-4 and TRBJ2-2; 8 bases line up with TRBD1. The CDR3 totals 15 residues. The junction had 9 bases not matched to a gene; V was cut back by 6 bases and J by 6 bases. The V gene's germline CDR1 is MRHNA and CDR2 SNTAGT. The CDR3 is CASSMTGAGAGELFF. The CDR3 DNA follows: TGTGCCAGCAGCATGACAGGGGCCGGCGCCGGGGAGCTGTTTTTT.

The J gene is TRBJ2-5, the V gene TRBV10-1; D unclear. The CDR3 has 13 amino acids. Germline-derived CDR1 and CDR2 are WNHNN and SYGVQD (reference sequence). The V gene lost 4 bases and the J gene lost 2 bases, with 8 bases spanning the gap. CDR3 protein: CASSAQEQETQYF. The DNA for the CDR3 is TGCGCCAGCAGTGCTCAGGAGCAAGAGACCCAGTACTTC.

This clone was detected only once. The V gene is TRBV13, the J gene TRBJ2-3; 10 bases fit TRBD2. CDR1 and CDR2 (germline): PRHDT, FYEKMQ (reference sequence). Germline trimming cut 5 bases from V and 2 bases from J; bases unmatched to any gene: 7. The CDR3 is 16 residues long. The CDR3 coding sequence is TGTGCCAGCAGCCCGGGGACTAGCGATGTCACAGATACGCAGTATTTT. Its translation: CASSPGTSDVTDTQYF.

This rearrangement joins TRBV11-2 to TRBJ2-5, with 7 bases aligning to TRBD2. The end of the DNA aligns better with TRBJ2-7, so the J call may be wrong. This CDR3 contains 13 residues. The germline V gene encodes CDR1 SGHAT and CDR2 FQNNGV. The CDR3 nucleotides are TGTGCCAGCAGCCTAAGGGACTACGGCGAGCAGTACTTC. It translates to CASSLRDYGEQYF.

V and J are TRBV11-2 and TRBJ2-7; the D is unclear. The CDR3 is 12 residues long. V lost 5 bases to trimming and J lost 2 bases, with 7 bases between them. Germline V gene sequence: CDR1 SGHAT, CDR2 FQNNGV. This chain's CDR3 is CASSRGAYEQYF. The DNA of the CDR3 is TGTGCCAGCAGCCGAGGAGCCTACGAGCAGTACTTC.

This clone was detected only once. V gene TRBV7-9 combines with J gene TRBJ2-3; 9 nucleotides match TRBD2. This CDR3 has 18 amino acids. Trimming at V came to 5 bases and at J to 0 bases, leaving 12 bases not matched to a gene. CDR1 SEHNR and CDR2 FQNEAQ come from the germline V gene (reference sequence). As DNA, the CDR3 is TGTGCCAGCAGCGGCCCGAGACTAGCGGAAGTCAGCACAGATACGCAGTATTTT. Its protein product is CASSGPRLAEVSTDTQYF. Full variable domain (remainder filled in from reference TRBV7-9 and TRBJ2-3): DTGVSQNPRHKITKRGQNVTFRCDPISEHNRLYWYRQTLGQGPEFLTYFQNEAQLEKSRLLSDRFSAERPKGSFSTLEIQRTEQGDSAMYLCASSGPRLAEVSTDTQYFGPGTRLTVL.

This chain uses TRBV6-5 with TRBJ1-3, with a tentative D call TRBD1 (5 bases). The CDR3 spans 14 residues. Germline V gives CDR1 MNHEY, CDR2 SVGAGI. V lost 4 bases and J 2 bases, leaving 9 bases between the germline ends. The CDR3 DNA reads as TGTGCCAGCAGTTGGCAGGGAGCTGGAAACACCATATATTTT. Translating gives CASSWQGAGNTIYF.

The J gene is TRBJ2-7, the V gene TRBV7-2; D is possibly TRBD2 (6 bases). The CDR3 sequence is 18 residues long. V was cut by 4 bases and J by 0 bases, with 22 bases left in between. CDR1 and CDR2 from the germline V gene are SGHTA and FQGNSA. As DNA, the CDR3 is TGTGCCAGCAGCTCGGGGTACCTTAGCGGACCGGGCTCCTACGAGCAGTACTTC. Translating it yields CASSSGYLSGPGSYEQYF.

V gene TRBV6-5 combines with J gene TRBJ2-7; no definite D call. The V end lost 6 bases, the J end lost 2 bases, and 8 bases lay between the germline ends. The germline V gene has CDR1 MNHEY and CDR2 SVGAGI. CDR3 length equals 12 residues. This CDR3 is CASSYATYEQYF. In nucleotides, the CDR3 is TGTGCCAGCAGCTATGCCACCTACGAGCAGTACTTC.

This chain connects TRBV27 to TRBJ2-1; 11 bases align to TRBD2. V gave up 5 bases and J gave up 8 bases; unmatched junction bases: 11. This CDR3 comprises 16 residues. CDR1 MNHEY and CDR2 SMNVEV come from the germline V gene (reference sequence). The CDR3 DNA reads as TGTGCCAGCAGTCCCGGGACTAGCGGTACGAGGGATGAGCAGTTCTTC. Translating gives CASSPGTSGTRDEQFF.

V gene TRBV29-1 combines with J gene TRBJ2-1; D may be TRBD2 (6 bases). V lost 8 bases, J lost 4 bases, and 12 bases lay in between. In germline, CDR1 is SQVTM, CDR2 ANQGSEA. The CDR3 contains 12 residues. The CDR3 here is CSSGDFYNEQFF. CDR3 sequence (DNA): TGCAGCTCCGGGGACTTTTACAATGAGCAGTTCTTC.

V and J are TRBV5-1 and TRBJ2-7, with TRBD1 identical over 7 bases. This CDR3 is built from 14 residues. The V segment lost 4 bases and the J segment 1 base; nucleotides outside the gene matches: 5. Germline CDR1 SGHRS, CDR2 YFSETQ. The CDR3, as DNA: TGCGCCAGCAGCGGAGACAGGGCATCCTACGAGCAGTACTTC. The encoded protein is CASSGDRASYEQYF.

This clone was observed once. Here the CDR3 DNA reads TGTGCCAGCAGTAACACTAGCGGGAGGACAGATACGCAGTATTTT. Protein sequence: CASSNTSGRTDTQYF. The gene calls are TRBV2 and TRBJ2-3; 12 nucleotides agree with TRBD2. Germline trimming cut 5 bases from V and 3 bases from J; bases unmatched to any gene: 3. Per the germline V gene, CDR1 is SNHLY and CDR2 is FYNNEI. The CDR3 is made up of 15 amino acids.